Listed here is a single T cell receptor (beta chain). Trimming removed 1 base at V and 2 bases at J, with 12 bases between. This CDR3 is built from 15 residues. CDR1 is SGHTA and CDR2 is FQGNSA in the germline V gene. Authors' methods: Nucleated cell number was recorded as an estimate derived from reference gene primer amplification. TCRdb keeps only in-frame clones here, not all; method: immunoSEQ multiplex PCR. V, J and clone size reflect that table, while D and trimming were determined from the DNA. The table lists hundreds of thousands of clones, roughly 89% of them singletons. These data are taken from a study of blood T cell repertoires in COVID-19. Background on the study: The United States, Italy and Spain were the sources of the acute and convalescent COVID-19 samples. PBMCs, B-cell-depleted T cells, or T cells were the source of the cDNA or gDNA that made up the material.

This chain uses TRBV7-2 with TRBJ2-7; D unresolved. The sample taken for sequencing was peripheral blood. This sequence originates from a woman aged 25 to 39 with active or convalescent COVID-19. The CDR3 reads CASSLESMSTYEQYF. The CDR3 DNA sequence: TGTGCCAGCAGCTTAGAGTCTATGTCTACCTACGAGCAGTACTTC. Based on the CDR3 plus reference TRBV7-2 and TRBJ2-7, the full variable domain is GAGVSQSPSNKVTEKGKDVELRCDPISGHTALYWYRQSLGQGLEFLIYFQGNSAPDKSGLPSDRFSAERTGGSVSTLTIQRTQQEDSAVYLCASSLESMSTYEQYFGPGTRLTVT.